These 2 T cell receptor beta chains were all obtained from the same sample, sequenced in a study of T cells in Graves' hyperthyroidism and ophthalmopathy. Regions amplified from RNA transcripts were the TCR beta CDR3 regions. Carried out on the TCR CDR3, a first-round RT-PCR used the HTBI primer set. TCRdb fed the multiplex PCR reads into MiXCR, producing one record per CDR3 protein. The sample contains approximately 740,000 distinct CDR3 sequences, less than 15% of which appear only once. Sequences were obtained from blood. Receptors were obtained from a woman aged 18-29 years with Graves' hyperthyroidism.

This clonotype was seen only a few times. The CDR3 loop is CATSDLQGAITGELFF. The CDR3 coding sequence is TGTGCCACCAGTGACTTACAGGGGGCGATCACCGGGGAGCTGTTTTTT. The chain is built from TRBV24-1 and TRBJ2-2; 9 nucleotides line up with TRBD1. Looked up from germline, CDR1 is KGHDR and CDR2 is SFDVKD. CDR3 length: 16 amino acids. With V trimmed by 4 bases and J by 4 bases, 6 bases remained unmatched.

This clonotype was counted ten times or more. V usage is TRBV28 and J usage is TRBJ1-1, with D uncertain. Germline-derived CDR1 and CDR2 are MDHEN and SYDVKM. Trimming removed 1 base from V and 1 base from J, with 7 bases in between. The CDR3 runs to 14 residues. The CDR3 spells CASSLSSGNTEAFF. The DNA for the CDR3 is TGTGCCAGCAGTTTATCATCCGGGAACACTGAAGCTTTCTTT.